This T cell receptor beta chain appears in the sequencing data of a study of brain T cells in children with intractable seizures. Study observations and caveats: Absence of clones before surgery may stem from lower sequencing depth.

The count of this clone is one. Its antigen is still unknown. Trimming cost V 4 bases and J 7 bases, with 17 bases left between them. The CDR3 contains 15 residues. Germline values: CDR1 MGHRA, CDR2 YSYEKL. Time point meaning: blood from clinic visit 5 months post-surgery; TSC patient then seizure free. Surgery cases with the highest brain T cell transcript signatures were chosen for sequencing. Only in-frame clones appear in the TCRdb table, and some are missing; sequencing was by immunoSEQ multiplex PCR. The table shows hundreds of thousands of clones, with over 90% occurring only once. This material consisted of peripheral blood, taken approximately 5 months after surgery. This clonotype originated in a boy under three years old with tuberous sclerosis and intractable seizures. This sequence joins TRBV4-1 and TRBJ1-5; possible D gene TRBD1, 6 bases. CDR3 sequence reads: CASSLLGGGGQPQHF. CDR3 nucleotide sequence: TGCGCCAGCAGCCTCCTGGGCGGGGGCGGGCAGCCCCAGCATTTT.